This T cell receptor beta chain was found in a study of vaccination and CD4 T cells after COVID-19. Overall study context: Vaccination of participants consisted of two doses of either BNT162b2 or mRNA-1273 vaccine. Control wells got either CEFX epitopes, HIV-1 Nef peptides, or no peptide at all. Study conclusions and caveats: Analysis of convalescent patients found that 304 of 307 vaccine-specific clones were spike mono-reactive.

Sequenced with the Oncomine TCR Beta short-read assay was DNA taken from cultured CD4+ T cells. MiXCR, run by TCRdb on the PCR reads, gives a single entry per CDR3 protein. The sample contains several thousand distinct CDR3 sequences, approximately 39% of which appear only once. The V and J ends lost 1 base and 2 bases respectively, with 10 bases between them. CDR1 is SGHNT and CDR2 is YYREEE in the germline V gene (reference sequence). This CDR3 contains 14 residues. Treatment meaning: approximately nine-day PBMC culture with coronavirus spike peptide pools or control peptides (ViraFEST assay). Investigators obtained the unexposed donor's CD4+ T cells before the COVID-19 pandemic (2011-2018). Wells that each held 1.8 million or so PBMCs were cultured with 8 to 10 IU/ml IL-2 and approximately 9 ug/ml peptide pools. This clonotype was counted only a few times. As yet, its antigen is unknown.

Sequenced material: CD4+ T cells from blood, cultured in vitro. This chain connects TRBV5-4 to TRBJ2-7; TRBD2 is a possible D gene (5 bases). This sequence originates from a human donor in good health. The DNA of the CDR3 is TGTGCCAGCAGCTTGATCGGGATCACCTACGAGCAGTACTTC. Translating it yields CASSLIGITYEQYF.